The rows below give T cell receptor beta chains drawn from one sample of a study of T cell repertoires in cytomegalovirus infection. For these TCRs, the target antigens are not known. TCRdb reanalysed the reads using MiXCR and keeps one entry per CDR3 protein. The sample has over 100,000 distinct CDR3 sequences, 25% to 30% seen once. The material was CD8+ T cells from cultured PBMCs, obtained from culture after CMV antigen stimulation. The source is a human donor in good health (CMV status not recorded). Some clones in this sample may be carry-over from other donors' samples. The CDR3 runs from the conserved cysteine through the conserved F or W. D genes are given only for firm matches. Size values are once, few and many counts, or a class for expanded clones, and some rows have none.

TRBV6-1,TRBJ1-3,few,.,CASSAPTSGVSGNTIYF,TGTGCCAGCAGTGCCCCGACTTCAGGGGTCTCTGGAAACACCATATATTTT
TRBV7-9,TRBJ2-1,few,TRBD1,CATERTGGLREFF,TGTGCCACCGAGCGCACAGGGGGCCTCCGTGAGTTCTTC
TRBV19,TRBJ2-3,.,TRBD2,CASSIGPAPGLAGFQADTQYF,TGTGCCAGTAGTATAGGGCCCGCTCCGGGACTAGCGGGCTTTCAAGCAGATACGCAGTATTTT
TRBV7-8,TRBJ2-3,many,.,CASSSPFGGTDTQYF,TGTGCCAGCAGCTCTCCCTTCGGGGGCACAGATACGCAGTATTTT
TRBV24-1,TRBJ2-1,few,TRBD2,CATSDPTAGGEAYNEQFF,TGTGCCACCAGTGACCCAACCGCGGGGGGAGAGGCCTACAATGAGCAGTTCTTC
TRBV19,TRBJ1-1,.,.,CASTPMDSFTEAFF,TGTGCCAGTACCCCCATGGACAGCTTCACTGAAGCTTTCTTT
TRBV20-1,TRBJ1-1,.,.,CSVVLRGGLTEAFF,TGCAGTGTGGTCCTTAGGGGGGGTTTAACTGAAGCTTTCTTT
TRBV28,TRBJ2-5,few,.,CASSLDLQGSEETQYF,TGTGCCAGCAGTTTGGACTTACAGGGTTCTGAAGAGACCCAGTACTTC
TRBV5-1,TRBJ2-7,.,.,CASSLLMRGPSYEQYF,TGCGCCAGCAGCTTGCTTATGAGGGGACCTTCCTACGAGCAGTACTTC
TRBV27,TRBJ1-4,many,.,CASSLSRGEKLFF,TGTGCCAGCAGTTTATCGAGGGGGGAAAAACTGTTTTTT
TRBV20-1,TRBJ1-2,few,.,CSAGRQNMGGYTF,TGCAGTGCTGGAAGACAAAATATGGGGGGCTACACCTTC
TRBV7-8,TRBJ1-3,.,TRBD1,CASSPQDRPGIGANTIYF,TGTGCCAGCAGCCCCCAGGACAGGCCGGGCATAGGAGCGAACACCATATATTTT
TRBV12-3/TRBV12-4,TRBJ2-3,few,TRBD1,CASSINRGPHTDTQYF,TGTGCCAGCAGTATTAACAGGGGGCCACACACAGATACGCAGTATTTT
TRBV27,TRBJ2-7,.,TRBD1,CASSFGPGGNEQYF,TGTGCCAGCAGTTTCGGTCCAGGGGGCAACGAGCAGTACTTC
TRBV7-6,TRBJ1-2,.,.,CASSFPVTLYGYTF,TGTGCCAGCAGCTTTCCCGTGACCCTCTATGGCTACACCTTC
TRBV5-6,TRBJ1-5,many,.,CASSVERNQPQHF,TGTGCCAGCAGCGTGGAGCGAAATCAGCCCCAGCATTTT
TRBV12-3/TRBV12-4,TRBJ2-5,many,.,CASSTRDRGETQYF,TGTGCCAGCAGTACCCGGGACCGTGGGGAGACCCAGTACTTC
TRBV19,TRBJ1-1,.,TRBD1,CASMAGGGTTEAFF,TGTGCCAGTATGGCAGGGGGTGGGACGACTGAAGCTTTCTTT
TRBV7-9,TRBJ2-5,.,.,CASSLSPEEIQYF,TGTGCCAGCAGCTTAAGTCCAGAAGAGATCCAGTACTTC
TRBV28,TRBJ1-6,.,TRBD1,CASRDRGQRSPLHF,TGTGCCAGCAGGGACAGGGGGCAAAGATCACCCCTCCACTTT
TRBV7-6,TRBJ1-5,few,.,CASSLGGVYSNQPQHF,TGTGCCAGCAGCCTGGGGGGGGTCTATAGCAATCAGCCCCAGCATTTT
TRBV6-1,TRBJ1-1,many,.,CASSYSGAGEAEAFF,TGTGCCAGCAGTTACTCAGGGGCAGGGGAGGCTGAAGCTTTCTTT
TRBV12-3/TRBV12-4,TRBJ2-7,.,TRBD1,CASSLGPLRDRVYEQYF,TGTGCCAGCAGTTTAGGCCCCCTCCGGGACAGGGTCTACGAGCAGTACTTC
TRBV6-1,TRBJ2-7,.,.,CASSEGFFYEQYF,TGTGCCAGCAGTGAAGGTTTTTTCTACGAGCAGTACTTC
TRBV12-3/TRBV12-4,TRBJ1-5,.,TRBD1,CASSTGQPGSNQPQHF,TGTGCCAGCAGCACGGGACAGCCTGGGAGCAATCAGCCCCAGCATTTT
TRBV9,TRBJ2-7,many,.,CASSVGLSMVYEQYF,TGTGCCAGCAGCGTAGGTTTAAGCATGGTATACGAGCAGTACTTC